This T cell receptor beta chain was recorded in a study of molecular identifiers for immune sequencing clone quantification. V was pared by 5 bases and J by 3 bases, with 2 bases of the junction left unmatched. Looked up from germline, CDR1 is LNHDA and CDR2 is SQIVND (reference sequence). CDR3 length equals 15 residues. Study-wide results and caveats: Clones with over 20 RNA copies captured over 99% of effector molecules but under 1% of naive ones.

CD8+CD4-CCR7+CD45RA+ cells were sorted as naive CD8 T cells. With respect to this clonotype: Its specificity is not known.

A single record per CDR3 protein comes from TCRdb applying MiXCR to the PCR reads. Altogether 60,000 to 80,000 distinct CDR3 sequences are present, about a fifth being singletons, with the ten largest covering around 1.5%. This sequence joins TRBV19 and TRBJ2-1; TRBD2 aligns across 12 bases. This receptor was taken from a human donor in good health. Some libraries in this study had Jurkat cell RNA spiked in. The sample comprised naive CD8+ T cells from blood, with Jurkat cell RNA spiked in. Noted subset: FACS-sorted CD8+CD4-CCR7+CD45RA+ naive T cells. CDR3 residues: CASSGGLAGYNEQFF. CDR3 in DNA: TGTGCCAGTAGTGGGGGACTAGCGGGCTACAATGAGCAGTTCTTC.